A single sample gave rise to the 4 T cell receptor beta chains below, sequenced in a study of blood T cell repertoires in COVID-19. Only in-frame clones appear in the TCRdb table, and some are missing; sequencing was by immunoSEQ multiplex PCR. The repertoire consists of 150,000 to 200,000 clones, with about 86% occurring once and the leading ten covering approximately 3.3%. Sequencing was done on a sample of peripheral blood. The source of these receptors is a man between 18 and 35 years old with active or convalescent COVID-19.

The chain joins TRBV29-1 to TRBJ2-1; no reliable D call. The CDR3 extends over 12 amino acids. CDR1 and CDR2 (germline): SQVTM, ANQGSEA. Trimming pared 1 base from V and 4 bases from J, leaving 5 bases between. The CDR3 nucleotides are TGCAGCGTTGAAGTTGAGTACAATGAGCAGTTCTTC. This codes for CSVEVEYNEQFF.

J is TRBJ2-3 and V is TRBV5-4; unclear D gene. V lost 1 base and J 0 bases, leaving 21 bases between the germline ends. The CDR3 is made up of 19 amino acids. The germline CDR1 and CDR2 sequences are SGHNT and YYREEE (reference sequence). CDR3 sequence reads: CASSLSEVIIPSSTDTQYF. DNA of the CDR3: TGTGCCAGCAGCTTGTCTGAGGTCATAATACCTTCTAGCACAGATACGCAGTATTTT.

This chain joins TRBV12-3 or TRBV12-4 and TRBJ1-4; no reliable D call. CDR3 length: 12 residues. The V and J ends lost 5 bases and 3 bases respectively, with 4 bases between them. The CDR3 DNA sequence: TGTGCCAGCAGTCGAGCTAATGAAAAACTGTTTTTT. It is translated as CASSRANEKLFF.

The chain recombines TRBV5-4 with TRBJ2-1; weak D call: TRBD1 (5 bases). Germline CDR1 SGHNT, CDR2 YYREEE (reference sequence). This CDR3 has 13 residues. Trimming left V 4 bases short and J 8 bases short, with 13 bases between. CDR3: CASSAPGIDEQFF. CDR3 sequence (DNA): TGTGCCAGCAGCGCCCCAGGGATTGATGAGCAGTTCTTC.